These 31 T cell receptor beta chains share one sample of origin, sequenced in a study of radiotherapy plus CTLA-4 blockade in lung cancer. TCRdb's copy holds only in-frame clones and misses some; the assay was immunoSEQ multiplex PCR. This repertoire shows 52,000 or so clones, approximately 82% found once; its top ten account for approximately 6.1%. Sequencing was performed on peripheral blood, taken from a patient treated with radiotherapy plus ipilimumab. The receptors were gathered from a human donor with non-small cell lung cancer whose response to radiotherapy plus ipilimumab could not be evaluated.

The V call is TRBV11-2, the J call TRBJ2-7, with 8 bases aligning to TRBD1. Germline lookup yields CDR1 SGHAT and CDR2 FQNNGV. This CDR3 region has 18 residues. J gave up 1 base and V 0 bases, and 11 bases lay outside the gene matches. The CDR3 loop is CASSLETGAGQGSYEQYF. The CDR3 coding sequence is TGTGCCAGCAGCTTAGAAACAGGGGCCGGACAGGGTTCCTACGAGCAGTACTTC.

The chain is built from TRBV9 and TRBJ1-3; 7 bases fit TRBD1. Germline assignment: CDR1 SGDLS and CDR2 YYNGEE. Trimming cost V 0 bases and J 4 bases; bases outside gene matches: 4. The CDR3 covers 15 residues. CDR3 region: CASSVAGTVGNTIYF. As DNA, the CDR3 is TGTGCCAGCAGCGTAGCTGGGACAGTCGGAAACACCATATATTTT.

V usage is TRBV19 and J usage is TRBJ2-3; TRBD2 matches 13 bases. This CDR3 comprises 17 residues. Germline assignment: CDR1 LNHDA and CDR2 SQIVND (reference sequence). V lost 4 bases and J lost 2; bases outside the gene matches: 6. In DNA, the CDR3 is TGTGCCAGTAGTACGACTAGCGGGGGGCGCCTCACAGATACGCAGTATTTT. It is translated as CASSTTSGGRLTDTQYF. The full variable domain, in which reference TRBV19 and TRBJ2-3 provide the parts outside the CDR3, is DGGITQSPKYLFRKEGQNVTLSCEQNLNHDAMYWYRQDPGQGLRLIYYSQIVNDFQKGDIAEGYSVSREKKESFPLTVTSAQKNPTAFYLCASSTTSGGRLTDTQYFGPGTRLTVL.

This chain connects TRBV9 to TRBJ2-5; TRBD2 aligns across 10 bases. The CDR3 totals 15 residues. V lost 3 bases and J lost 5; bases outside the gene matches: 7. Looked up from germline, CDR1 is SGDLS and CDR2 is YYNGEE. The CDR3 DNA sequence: TGTGCCAGCAGCGGCCTAGCGGGAGATGGGGAGACCCAGTACTTC. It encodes CASSGLAGDGETQYF.

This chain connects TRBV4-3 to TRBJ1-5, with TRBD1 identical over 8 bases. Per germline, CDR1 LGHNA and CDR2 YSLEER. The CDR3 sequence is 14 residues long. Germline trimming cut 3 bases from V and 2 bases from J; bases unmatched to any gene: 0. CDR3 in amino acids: CASSQDRGNQPQHF. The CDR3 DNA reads TGCGCCAGCAGCCAGGACAGGGGCAATCAGCCCCAGCATTTT.

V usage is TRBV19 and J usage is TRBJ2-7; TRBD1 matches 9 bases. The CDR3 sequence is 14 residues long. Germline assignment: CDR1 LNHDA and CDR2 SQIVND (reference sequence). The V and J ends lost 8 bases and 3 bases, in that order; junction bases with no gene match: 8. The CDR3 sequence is CASSKQGADYEQYF. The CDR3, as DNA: TGTGCCAGTTCTAAACAGGGGGCGGACTACGAGCAGTACTTC.

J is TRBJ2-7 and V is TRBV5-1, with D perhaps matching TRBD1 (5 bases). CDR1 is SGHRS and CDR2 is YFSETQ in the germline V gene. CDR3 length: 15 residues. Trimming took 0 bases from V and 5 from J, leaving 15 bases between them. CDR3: CASSLGTPRANEQYF. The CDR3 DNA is TGCGCCAGCAGCTTGGGGACACCCAGGGCCAACGAGCAGTACTTC.

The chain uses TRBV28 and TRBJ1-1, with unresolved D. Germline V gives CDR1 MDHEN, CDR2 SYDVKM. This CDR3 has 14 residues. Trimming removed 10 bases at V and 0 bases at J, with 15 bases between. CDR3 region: CATLDWTVNTEAFF. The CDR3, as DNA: TGTGCCACCCTGGACTGGACCGTGAACACTGAAGCTTTCTTT.

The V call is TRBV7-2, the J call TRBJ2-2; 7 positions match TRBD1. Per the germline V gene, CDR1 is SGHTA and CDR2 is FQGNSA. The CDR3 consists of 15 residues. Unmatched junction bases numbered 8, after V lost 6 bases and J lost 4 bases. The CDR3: CASSPLTGSTGELFF. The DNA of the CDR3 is TGTGCCAGCAGTCCCCTGACAGGGAGCACCGGGGAGCTGTTTTTT. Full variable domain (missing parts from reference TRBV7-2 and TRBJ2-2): GAGVSQSPSNKVTEKGKDVELRCDPISGHTALYWYRQSLGQGLEFLIYFQGNSAPDKSGLPSDRFSAERTGGSVSTLTIQRTQQEDSAVYLCASSPLTGSTGELFFGEGSRLTVL.

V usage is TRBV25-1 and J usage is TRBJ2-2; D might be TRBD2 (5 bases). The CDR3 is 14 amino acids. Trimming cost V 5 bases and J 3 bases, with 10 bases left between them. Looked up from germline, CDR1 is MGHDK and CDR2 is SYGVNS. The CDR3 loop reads CASSYSGDTGELFF. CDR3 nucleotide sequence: TGTGCCAGCAGTTACAGCGGAGACACCGGGGAGCTGTTTTTT.

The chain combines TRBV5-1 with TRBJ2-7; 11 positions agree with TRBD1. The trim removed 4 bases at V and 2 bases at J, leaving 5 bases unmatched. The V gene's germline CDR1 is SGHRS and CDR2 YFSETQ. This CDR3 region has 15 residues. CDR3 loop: CASSGGQGETYEQYF. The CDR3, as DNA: TGCGCCAGCAGCGGGGGACAGGGGGAAACCTACGAGCAGTACTTC.

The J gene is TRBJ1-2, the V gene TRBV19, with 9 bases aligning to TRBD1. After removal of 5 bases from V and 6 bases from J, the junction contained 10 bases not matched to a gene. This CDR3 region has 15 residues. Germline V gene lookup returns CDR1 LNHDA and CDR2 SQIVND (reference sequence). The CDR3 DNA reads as TGTGCCAGTAGTGGACAGGGGCTAATGTTACATGGCTACACCTTC. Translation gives CASSGQGLMLHGYTF.

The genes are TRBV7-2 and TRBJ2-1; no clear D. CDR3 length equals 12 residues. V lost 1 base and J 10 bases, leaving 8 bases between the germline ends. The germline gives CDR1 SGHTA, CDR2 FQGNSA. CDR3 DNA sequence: TGTGCCAGCAGCTTAGATAGCCAGGAGCAGTTCTTC. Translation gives CASSLDSQEQFF.

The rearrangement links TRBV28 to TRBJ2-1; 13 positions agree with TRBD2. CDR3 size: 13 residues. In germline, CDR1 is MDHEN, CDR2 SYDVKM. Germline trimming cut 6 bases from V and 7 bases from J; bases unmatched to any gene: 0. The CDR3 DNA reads TGTGCCAGCAGACTAGCGGGAGGGAATGAGCAGTTCTTC. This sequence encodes CASRLAGGNEQFF.

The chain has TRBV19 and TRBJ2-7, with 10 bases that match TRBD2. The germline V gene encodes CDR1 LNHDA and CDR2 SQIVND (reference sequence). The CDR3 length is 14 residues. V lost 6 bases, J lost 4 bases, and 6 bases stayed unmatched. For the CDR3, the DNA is TGTGCCAGTAGGGCTAGCGGGAGATTTTACGAGCAGTACTTC. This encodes CASRASGRFYEQYF.

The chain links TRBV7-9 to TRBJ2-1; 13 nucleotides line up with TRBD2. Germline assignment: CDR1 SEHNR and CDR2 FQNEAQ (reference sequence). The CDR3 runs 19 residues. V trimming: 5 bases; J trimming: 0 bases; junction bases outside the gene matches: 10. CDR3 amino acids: CASSPGPGLAGSSYNEQFF. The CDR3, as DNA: TGTGCCAGCAGCCCGGGGCCGGGACTAGCGGGAAGCTCCTACAATGAGCAGTTCTTC.

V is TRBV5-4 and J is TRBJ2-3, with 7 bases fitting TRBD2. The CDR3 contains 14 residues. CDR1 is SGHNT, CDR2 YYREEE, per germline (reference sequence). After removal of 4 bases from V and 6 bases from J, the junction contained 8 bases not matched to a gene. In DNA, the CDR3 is TGTGCCAGCAGCCCGCGGGGAGGGCGGGATACGCAGTATTTT. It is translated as CASSPRGGRDTQYF.

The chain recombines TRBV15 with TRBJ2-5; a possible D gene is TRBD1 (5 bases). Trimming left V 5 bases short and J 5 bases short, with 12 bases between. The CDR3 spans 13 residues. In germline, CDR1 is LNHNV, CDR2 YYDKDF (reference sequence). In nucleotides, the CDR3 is TGTGCCACCAGCTACAGGTCCTCGGAGACCCAGTACTTC. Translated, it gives CATSYRSSETQYF. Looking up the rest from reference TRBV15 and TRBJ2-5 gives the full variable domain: DAMVIQNPRYQVTQFGKPVTLSCSQTLNHNVMYWYQQKSSQAPKLLFHYYDKDFNNEADTPDNFQSRRPNTSFCFLDIRSPGLGDTAMYLCATSYRSSETQYFGPGTRLLVL.

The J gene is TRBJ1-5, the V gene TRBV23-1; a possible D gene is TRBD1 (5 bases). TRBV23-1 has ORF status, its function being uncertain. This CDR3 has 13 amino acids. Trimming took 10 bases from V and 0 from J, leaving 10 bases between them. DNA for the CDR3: TGCGCCAACAGACAGAGTAGCAATCAGCCCCAGCATTTT. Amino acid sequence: CANRQSSNQPQHF.

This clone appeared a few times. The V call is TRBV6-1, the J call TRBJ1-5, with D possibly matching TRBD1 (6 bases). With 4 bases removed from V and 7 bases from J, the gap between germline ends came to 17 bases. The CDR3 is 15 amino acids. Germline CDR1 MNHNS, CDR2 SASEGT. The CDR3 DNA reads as TGTGCCAGCAGTGGGACAGTAGGGGAAATACAGCCCCAGCATTTT. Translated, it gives CASSGTVGEIQPQHF.

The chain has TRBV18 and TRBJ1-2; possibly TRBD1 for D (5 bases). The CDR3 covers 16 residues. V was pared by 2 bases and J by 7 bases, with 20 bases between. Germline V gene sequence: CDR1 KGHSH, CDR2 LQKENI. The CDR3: CASSPLGESGLFGYTF. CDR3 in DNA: TGTGCCAGCTCACCATTGGGGGAGTCGGGACTATTTGGCTACACCTTC.

CDR3 nucleotide sequence: TGTGCCAGCAGCCTAGGGGCAGATCTGAACACTGAAGCTTTCTTT. Protein: CASSLGADLNTEAFF. V and J are TRBV7-6 and TRBJ1-1; possible D gene TRBD1, 5 bases. The V end was cut by 5 bases, the J end by 0 bases, with 13 bases between. The CDR3 spans 15 residues. Germline V gene sequence: CDR1 SGHVS, CDR2 FNYEAQ.

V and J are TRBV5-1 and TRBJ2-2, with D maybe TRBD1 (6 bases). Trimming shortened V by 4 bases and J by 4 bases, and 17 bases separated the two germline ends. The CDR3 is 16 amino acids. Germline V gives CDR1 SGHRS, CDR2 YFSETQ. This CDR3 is CASSIDRTTGTGELFF. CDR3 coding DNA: TGCGCCAGCAGCATCGACCGGACGACAGGCACCGGGGAGCTGTTTTTT.

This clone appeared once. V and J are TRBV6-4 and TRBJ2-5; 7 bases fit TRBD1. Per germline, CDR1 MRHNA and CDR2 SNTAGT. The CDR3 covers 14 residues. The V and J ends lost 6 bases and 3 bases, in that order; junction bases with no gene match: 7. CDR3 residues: CASRHPDREETQYF. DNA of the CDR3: TGTGCCAGCAGACACCCTGACAGGGAAGAGACCCAGTACTTC.

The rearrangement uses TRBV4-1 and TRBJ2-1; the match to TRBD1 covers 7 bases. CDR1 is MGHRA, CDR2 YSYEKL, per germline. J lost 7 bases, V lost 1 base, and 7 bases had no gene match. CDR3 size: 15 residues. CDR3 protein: CASSQGGTDNNEQFF. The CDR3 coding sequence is TGCGCCAGCAGCCAAGGAGGGACAGACAATAATGAGCAGTTCTTC.

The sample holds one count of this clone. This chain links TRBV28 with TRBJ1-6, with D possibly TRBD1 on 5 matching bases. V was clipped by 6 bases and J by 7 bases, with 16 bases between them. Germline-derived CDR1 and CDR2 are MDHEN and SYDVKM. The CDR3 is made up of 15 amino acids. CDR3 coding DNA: TGTGCCAGCAGGGGACTTTACATGGGGAATTCACCCCTCCACTTT. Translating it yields CASRGLYMGNSPLHF. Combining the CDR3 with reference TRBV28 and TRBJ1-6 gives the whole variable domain DVKVTQSSRYLVKRTGEKVFLECVQDMDHENMFWYRQDPGLGLRLIYFSYDVKMKEKGDIPEGYSVSREKKERFSLILESASTNQTSMYLCASRGLYMGNSPLHFGNGTRLTVT.

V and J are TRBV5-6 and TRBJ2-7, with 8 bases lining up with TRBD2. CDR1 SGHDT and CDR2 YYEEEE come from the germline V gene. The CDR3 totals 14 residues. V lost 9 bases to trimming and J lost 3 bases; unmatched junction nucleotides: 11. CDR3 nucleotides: TGTGCCACCAGAGGATCGGGAGGGAGCTACGAGCAGTACTTC. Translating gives CATRGSGGSYEQYF.

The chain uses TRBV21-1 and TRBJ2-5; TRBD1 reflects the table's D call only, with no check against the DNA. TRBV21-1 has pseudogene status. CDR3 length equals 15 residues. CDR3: CASSSHRGVDGTQYF. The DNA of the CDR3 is TGTGCCAGCAGCAGCCACAGGGGAGTTGACGGGACCCAGTACTTC.

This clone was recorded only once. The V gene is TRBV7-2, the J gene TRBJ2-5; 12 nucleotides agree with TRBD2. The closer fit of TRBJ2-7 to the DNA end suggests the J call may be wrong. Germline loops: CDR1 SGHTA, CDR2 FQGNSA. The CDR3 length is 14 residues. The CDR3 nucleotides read TGTGCCAGCAGCTCCGGACTAGCGGGAAACGAGCAGTACTTC. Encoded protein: CASSSGLAGNEQYF.

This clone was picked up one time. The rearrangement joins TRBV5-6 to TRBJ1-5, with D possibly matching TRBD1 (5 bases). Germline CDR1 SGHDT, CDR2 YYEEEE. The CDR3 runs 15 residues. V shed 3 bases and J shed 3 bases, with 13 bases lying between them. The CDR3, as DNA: TGTGCCAGCAGCTCTCGGGGGGGTTACAATCAGCCCCAGCATTTT. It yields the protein CASSSRGGYNQPQHF.

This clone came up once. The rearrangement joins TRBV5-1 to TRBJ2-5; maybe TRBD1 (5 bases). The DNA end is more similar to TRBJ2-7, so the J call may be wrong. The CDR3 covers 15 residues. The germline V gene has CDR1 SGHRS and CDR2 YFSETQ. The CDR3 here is CASSVDSQSSYEQYF. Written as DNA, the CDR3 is TGCGCCAGCAGCGTCGACAGCCAGAGCTCCTACGAGCAGTACTTC.